The 6 T cell receptor beta chains below were found in one sample sequenced in a study of prognosis after radiotherapy for stage I lung cancer listed by TCRdb under 2021. TCRdb records Illumina HiSeq 3000 as the sequencer. The TCR beta CDR3 region was amplified from genomic DNA by two rounds of multiplex PCR. The first PCR round used primers specific to each TRBV and TRBJ gene, with sequences filed in Chinese patent CN105087789A. TCRdb reran the public reads through fastp at Q25 and MiXCR, keeping productive beta chains. Rows merge per CDR3 protein into single entries with the most common DNA and genes. This sample holds about 35,000 distinct CDR3 sequences; 34% were observed only once. The top ten clonotypes cover approximately 17% of the sample. Sequences were derived from PBMCs, sampled before or after stereotactic body radiation therapy (not recorded which). Receptors were obtained from a donor over 45 with non-small cell lung cancer.

This clonotype was recorded many times. V usage is TRBV30 and J usage is TRBJ1-6; D may be TRBD1 (5 bases). Germline assignment: CDR1 GTSNPN and CDR2 SVGIG (reference sequence). Trimming pared 4 bases from V and 8 bases from J, leaving 21 bases between. This CDR3 is built from 16 residues. CDR3 sequence reads: CAWNLLAGTGHSPLHF. In DNA, the CDR3 is TGTGCCTGGAATTTGTTGGCGGGGACCGGGCATTCACCCCTCCACTTT.

This clonotype has just one count. The chain combines TRBV5-1 with TRBJ2-1, with TRBD2 identical over 8 bases. CDR3 length equals 18 residues. Germline CDR1 SGHRS, CDR2 YFSETQ. V lost 4 bases to trimming and J lost 5 bases; unmatched junction nucleotides: 17. This chain's CDR3 is CASSPGPRGGGPDNEQFF. Here the CDR3 DNA reads TGCGCCAGCAGCCCAGGACCCCGGGGGGGGGGGCCGGACAATGAGCAGTTCTTC.

This clonotype was detected ten times or more. This chain joins TRBV20-1 and TRBJ2-5, with D maybe TRBD2 (6 bases). CDR1 is DFQATT, CDR2 SNEGSKA, per germline (reference sequence). V was trimmed by 3 bases and J by 5 bases, leaving 16 bases between them. This CDR3 has 14 residues. As DNA, the CDR3 is TGCAGTGCTAGCGGAGGAGGGCCGGGGGAGACCCAGTACTTC. Its translation: CSASGGGPGETQYF.

For this clonotype: A read error may be the cause here, since a much bigger clone is one base away. The gene calls are TRBV6-2 or TRBV6-3 and TRBJ1-1; D gene ambiguous. Trimming took 6 bases from V and 8 from J, leaving 13 bases between them. CDR3 length: 12 residues. Germline lookup yields CDR1 MNHEY and CDR2 SVGEGT. The chain's CDR3 is CASRPGAREAFF. DNA of the CDR3: TGTGCCAGCAGACCCGGAGCGCGCGAAGCTTTCTTT.

The chain links TRBV7-2 to TRBJ2-1; tentative D call: TRBD1 (6 bases). Looked up from germline, CDR1 is SGHTA and CDR2 is FQGNSA. V lost 2 bases and J lost 8, with 13 bases in between. CDR3 length equals 14 residues. The CDR3 region has the DNA TGTGCCAGCAGCTTAAACACAGGGATCTATGAGCAGTTCTTC. Translation: CASSLNTGIYEQFF.

At least ten counts were recorded for this clonotype. This sequence joins TRBV11-3 and TRBJ2-7, with unresolved D. The ends were cut back, 2 bases at V and 4 bases at J, with 15 bases in the middle. From germline, CDR1 is SGHNT and CDR2 YENEEA. CDR3 size: 15 residues. This chain's CDR3 is CASSLLPDGLYEQYF. The CDR3 bases are TGTGCCAGCAGCTTACTTCCTGATGGGTTGTACGAGCAGTACTTC. Together with reference TRBV11-3 and TRBJ2-7, the CDR3 gives the full variable domain: EAGVVQSPRYKIIEKKQPVAFWCNPISGHNTLYWYLQNLGQGPELLIRYENEEAVDDSQLPKDRFSAERLKGVDSTLKIQPAELGDSAVYLCASSLLPDGLYEQYFGPGTRLTVT.